This TCR beta chain was identified in a study of tumor-infiltrating lymphocytes in localized non-small cell lung cancer. Measured with immunoSEQ multiplex PCR; TCRdb has only the in-frame clones, and not every one. The sample has more than 8,500 clones, about 78% seen once. This receptor was taken from a human donor with non-small cell lung cancer. Sample: uninvolved lung tissue not adjacent to the tumor.

The CDR3 spells CASSSYSFTGELFF. DNA for the CDR3: TGCGCCAGCAGCTCCTATTCGTTCACCGGGGAGCTGTTTTTT. V usage is TRBV5-1 and J usage is TRBJ2-2; D uncertain. This CDR3 has 14 amino acids. Germline V gene sequence: CDR1 SGHRS, CDR2 YFSETQ. Deletions cut 3 bases from V and 4 bases from J, with 10 bases between.